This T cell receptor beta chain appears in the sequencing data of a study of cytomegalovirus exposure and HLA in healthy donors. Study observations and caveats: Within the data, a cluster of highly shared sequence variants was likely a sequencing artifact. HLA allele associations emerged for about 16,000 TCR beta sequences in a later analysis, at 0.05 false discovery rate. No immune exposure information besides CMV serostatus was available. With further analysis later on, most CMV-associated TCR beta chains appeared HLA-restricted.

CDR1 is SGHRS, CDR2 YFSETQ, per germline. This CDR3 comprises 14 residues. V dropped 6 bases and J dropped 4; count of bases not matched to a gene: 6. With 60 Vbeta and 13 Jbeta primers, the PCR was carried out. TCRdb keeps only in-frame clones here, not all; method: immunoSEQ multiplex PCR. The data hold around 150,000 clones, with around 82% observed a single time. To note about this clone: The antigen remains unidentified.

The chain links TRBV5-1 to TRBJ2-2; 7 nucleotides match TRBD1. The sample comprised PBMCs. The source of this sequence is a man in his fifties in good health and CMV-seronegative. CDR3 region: CASILAGGTGELFF. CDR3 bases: TGCGCCAGCATCCTTGCAGGGGGCACCGGGGAGCTGTTTTTT.